This is a list of T cell receptor beta chains from one sample in a study of OX40 agonist ivuxolimab in advanced cancers. Libraries were prepared by immunoSEQ multiplex PCR; TCRdb keeps only in-frame clonotypes and omits some of them. Seen here are fewer than 80,000 clones, around 85% observed once, and the top ten hold approximately 5.1%. The sample was CD4+ or CD8+ T cells sorted from blood, taken in a trial of the OX40 agonist ivuxolimab. These receptor sequences come from an adult with an advanced solid tumor such as melanoma, head and neck, liver or kidney cancer. Both conserved end residues are trimmed from each CDR3. Clone size is given for some rows only: seen once, a few or many times, or a class if the clone is expanded.

CDR3: ASSPTSGWGYT
length: 11
size: .
J: TRBJ1-2
V: TRBV27

CDR3: AISEAGSGTEAF
length: 12
size: .
J: TRBJ1-1
V: TRBV10-3

CDR3: ASSLKETQY
length: 9
size: once
J: TRBJ2-5
V: TRBV5-4

CDR3: ASSSQGGAIGELF
length: 13
size: once
J: TRBJ2-2
V: TRBV5-4

CDR3: ASSLARVLRGGDEKLF
length: 16
size: .
J: TRBJ1-4
V: TRBV7-2

CDR3: ASSEARYSTEAF
length: 12
size: .
J: TRBJ1-1
V: TRBV2

CDR3: AVSYGGHEQF
length: 10
size: .
J: TRBJ2-1
V: TRBV7-7

CDR3: ASTLGGNTGELF
length: 12
size: once
J: TRBJ2-2
V: TRBV10-2

CDR3: ASSAGTGVNTEAF
length: 13
size: few
J: TRBJ1-1
V: TRBV5-1

CDR3: ASSLFGGGTGGVMNTEAF
length: 18
size: .
J: TRBJ1-1
V: TRBV28

CDR3: AISPDSSNQPQH
length: 12
size: .
J: TRBJ1-5
V: TRBV6-5

CDR3: ASSLGLGLGEQY
length: 12
size: .
J: TRBJ2-7
V: TRBV6-5

CDR3: ASTPTQSQH
length: 9
size: .
J: TRBJ1-5
V: TRBV11-1

CDR3: ASSSRTDLGPQH
length: 12
size: .
J: TRBJ1-5
V: TRBV7-8

CDR3: ASSPRVEATQY
length: 11
size: .
J: TRBJ2-5
V: TRBV6-5

CDR3: ASTPAVSSYEQY
length: 12
size: .
J: TRBJ2-7
V: TRBV27